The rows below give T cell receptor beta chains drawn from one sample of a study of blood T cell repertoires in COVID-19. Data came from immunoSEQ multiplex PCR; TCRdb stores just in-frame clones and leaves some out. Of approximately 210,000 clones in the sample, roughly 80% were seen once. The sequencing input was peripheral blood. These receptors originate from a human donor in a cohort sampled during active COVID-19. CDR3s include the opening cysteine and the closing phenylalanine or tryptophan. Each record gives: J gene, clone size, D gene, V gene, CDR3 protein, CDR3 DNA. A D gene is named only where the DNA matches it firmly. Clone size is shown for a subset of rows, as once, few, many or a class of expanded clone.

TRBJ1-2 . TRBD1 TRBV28 CASSSPGQGNYGYTF TGTGCCAGCAGTTCACCGGGACAGGGTAACTATGGCTACACCTTC
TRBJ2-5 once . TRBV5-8 CASSLGLEETQYF TGTGCCAGCAGCTTGGGACTGGAAGAGACCCAGTACTTC
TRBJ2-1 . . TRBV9 CASSASRGNEQFF TGTGCCAGCAGCGCCTCCAGGGGCAATGAGCAGTTCTTC
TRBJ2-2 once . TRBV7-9 CASSSGVGELFF TGTGCCAGCAGCTCAGGGGTGGGGGAGCTGTTTTTT
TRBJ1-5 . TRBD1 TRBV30 CASDPKTGGHQPQHF TGTGCCTCCGACCCGAAGACAGGGGGCCATCAGCCCCAGCATTTT
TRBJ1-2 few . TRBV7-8 CASSSGGDFYTF TGTGCCAGCAGCTCAGGAGGGGACTTCTACACCTTC
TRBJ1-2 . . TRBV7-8 CASSPRGGYTF TGTGCCAGCAGCCCAAGGGGTGGCTACACCTTC
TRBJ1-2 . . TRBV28 CASSLRGRGYTF TGTGCCAGCAGTTTAAGGGGTCGCGGCTACACCTTC
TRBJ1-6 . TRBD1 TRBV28 CASRQPGTGDSPLHF TGTGCCAGCAGGCAACCCGGGACAGGAGATTCACCCCTCCACTTT
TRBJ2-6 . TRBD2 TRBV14 CASSHPTSGRHSGANVLTF TGTGCCAGCAGCCACCCAACTAGCGGGAGGCACTCTGGGGCCAACGTCCTGACTTTC
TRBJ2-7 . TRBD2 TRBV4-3 CASSQTGTSGRIHEQYF TGCGCCAGCAGCCAGACTGGGACTAGCGGGAGAATCCACGAGCAGTACTTC
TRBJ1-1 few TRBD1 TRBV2 CASRGGDSRANTEAFF TGTGCCAGCAGAGGTGGGGACAGCAGAGCGAACACTGAAGCTTTCTTT
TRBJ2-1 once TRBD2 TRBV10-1 CATSGAASGADEQFF TGCGCCACCTCTGGGGCGGCTAGCGGGGCCGATGAGCAGTTCTTC
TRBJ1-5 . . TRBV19 CASSIAGGQPQHF TGTGCCAGTAGTATAGCTGGGGGGCAGCCCCAGCATTTT
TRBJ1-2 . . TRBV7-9 CASSLGGYGYTF TGTGCCAGCAGCTTGGGGGGGTATGGCTACACCTTC
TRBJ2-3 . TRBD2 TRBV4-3 CASSQGLAGVSDTQYF TGCGCCAGCAGCCAGGGACTAGCGGGAGTTTCAGATACGCAGTATTTT
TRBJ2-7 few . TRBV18 CASSSSGVPSYEQYF TGTGCCAGCTCATCATCAGGTGTGCCCTCCTACGAGCAGTACTTC
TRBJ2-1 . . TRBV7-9 CASSSRETSYNEQFF TGTGCCAGCAGTTCACGGGAGACCTCCTACAATGAGCAGTTCTTC
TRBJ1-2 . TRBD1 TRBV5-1 CASSLRTGISYGYTF TGCGCCAGCAGCTTGCGGACAGGCATCTCCTATGGCTACACCTTC
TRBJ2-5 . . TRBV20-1 CSASRQGGETQYF TGCAGTGCTAGTCGGCAGGGGGGAGAGACCCAGTACTTC
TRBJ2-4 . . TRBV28 CASSLRRGASKNIQYF TGTGCCAGCAGTTTGCGCCGGGGGGCCTCCAAAAACATTCAGTACTTC
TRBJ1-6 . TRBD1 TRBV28 CASSPTGGISPLHF TGTGCCAGCAGCCCCACAGGGGGAATATCACCCCTCCACTTT
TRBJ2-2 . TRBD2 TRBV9 CASSVGGGRSGELFF TGTGCCAGCAGCGTAGGGGGAGGGAGGTCCGGGGAGCTGTTTTTT
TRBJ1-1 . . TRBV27 CASRLSGFSKNTEAFF TGTGCCAGCAGACTCTCAGGGTTCTCCAAGAACACTGAAGCTTTCTTT
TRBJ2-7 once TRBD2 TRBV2 CASSEVDVAGSEQYF TGTGCCAGCAGTGAAGTTGACGTAGCGGGCTCCGAGCAGTACTTC
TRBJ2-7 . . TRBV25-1 CASSDHRGTVDHEQYF TGTGCCAGCAGTGATCACCGCGGGACAGTGGACCACGAGCAGTACTTC
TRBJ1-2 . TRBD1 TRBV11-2 CASSRTGGYGYTF TGTGCCAGCAGCCGGACAGGGGGCTATGGCTACACCTTC
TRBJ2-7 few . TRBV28 CASSLSVGVGSYEQYF TGTGCCAGCAGTTTATCGGTGGGAGTGGGTTCCTACGAGCAGTACTTC
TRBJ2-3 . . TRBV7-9 CASRVRGVTDTQYF TGTGCCAGCAGAGTCAGAGGAGTCACAGATACGCAGTATTTT
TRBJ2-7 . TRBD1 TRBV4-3 CASSQQPTGGYEQYF TGCGCCAGCAGCCAACAACCTACAGGGGGTTACGAGCAGTACTTC
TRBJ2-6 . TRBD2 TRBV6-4 CASSSGTSSGANVLTF TGTGCCAGCAGTTCAGGGACTAGCTCTGGGGCCAACGTCCTGACTTTC
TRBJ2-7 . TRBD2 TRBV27 CASSFRGLAGGPSYEQYF TGTGCCAGCAGTTTCCGAGGCCTAGCGGGAGGGCCCTCCTACGAGCAGTACTTC
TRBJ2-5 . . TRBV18 CASSPPGGRMRETQYF TGTGCCAGCTCACCCCCCGGGGGTAGGATGAGGGAGACCCAGTACTTC
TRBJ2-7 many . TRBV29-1 CSVEGQGTYEQYF TGCAGCGTTGAAGGGCAGGGTACCTACGAGCAGTACTTC
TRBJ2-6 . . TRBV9 CASSSRTVSSGANVLTF TGTGCCAGCAGCTCGAGGACAGTATCAAGCGGGGCCAACGTCCTGACTTTC
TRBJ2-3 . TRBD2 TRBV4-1 CASSQYGRSADTQYF TGCGCCAGCAGCCAATACGGGAGGTCGGCAGATACGCAGTATTTT
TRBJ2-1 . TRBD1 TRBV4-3 CASSQTYLPDRGGNEQFF TGCGCCAGCAGCCAAACTTACCTCCCGGACAGGGGTGGTAATGAGCAGTTCTTC
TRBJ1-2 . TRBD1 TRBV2 CASSETGARGYTF TGTGCCAGCAGTGAAACAGGGGCGCGGGGCTACACCTTC
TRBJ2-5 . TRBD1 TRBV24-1 CATGQGLETQYF TGTGCCACTGGACAGGGTCTGGAGACCCAGTACTTC
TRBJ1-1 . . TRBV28 CASSQVGAIGRMNTEAFF TGTGCCAGCAGCCAAGTGGGGGCGATCGGACGAATGAACACTGAAGCTTTCTTT
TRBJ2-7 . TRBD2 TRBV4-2 CASSQDLASGSYEQYF TGTGCCAGCAGCCAAGATTTGGCTAGCGGGAGTTACGAGCAGTACTTC
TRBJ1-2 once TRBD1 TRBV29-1 CSVEDHETGVGYTF TGCAGCGTTGAAGATCATGAGACAGGGGTAGGCTACACCTTC
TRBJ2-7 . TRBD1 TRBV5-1 CASSLMGRTGFYEQYF TGCGCCAGCAGCTTGATGGGCCGGACAGGGTTCTACGAGCAGTACTTC
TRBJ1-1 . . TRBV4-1 CASSQDLETHMNTEAFF TGCGCCAGCAGCCAAGATCTTGAGACACACATGAACACTGAAGCTTTCTTT
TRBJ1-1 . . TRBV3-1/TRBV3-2 CASSRQTGNTEAFF TGTGCCAGCAGCCGCCAGACAGGGAACACTGAAGCTTTCTTT
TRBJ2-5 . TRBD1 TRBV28 CASTLGDRPYF TGTGCCAGCACCTTAGGGGACAGGCCCTACTTC
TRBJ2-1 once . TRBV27 CASTLGRDYNEQFF TGTGCCAGCACCCTAGGACGGGACTACAATGAGCAGTTCTTC
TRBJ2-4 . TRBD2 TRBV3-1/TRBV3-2 CASSQDRVAGAKNIQYF TGTGCCAGCAGCCAAGATCGGGTAGCGGGAGCCAAAAACATTCAGTACTTC
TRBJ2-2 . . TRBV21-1 CASSKAEGGELFF TGTGCCAGCAGCAAAGCGGAGGGGGGGGAGCTGTTTTTT
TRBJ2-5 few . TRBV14 CASSQSAKTQYF TGTGCCAGCAGCCAGTCAGCGAAGACCCAGTACTTC
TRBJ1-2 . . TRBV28 CASSLSARGQPFDYGYTF TGTGCCAGCAGTTTAAGCGCCAGGGGCCAGCCCTTTGACTATGGCTACACCTTC
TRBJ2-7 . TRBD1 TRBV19 CASSGTGGLNEQYF TGTGCCAGTAGTGGGACAGGGGGGTTAAACGAGCAGTACTTC
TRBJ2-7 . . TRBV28 CASTRLGAQRVYEQYF TGTGCCAGCACCCGCTTAGGGGCGCAGCGGGTCTACGAGCAGTACTTC
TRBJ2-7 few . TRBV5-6 CASSFETSSYEQYF TGTGCCAGCAGCTTTGAAACTAGCTCCTACGAGCAGTACTTC
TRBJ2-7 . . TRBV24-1 CATTRCGGPYYEQYF TGTGCCACCACAAGGTGTGGCGGGCCCTACTACGAGCAGTACTTC
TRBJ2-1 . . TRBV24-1 CATSDWTASYNEQFF TGTGCCACCAGTGATTGGACAGCTTCCTACAATGAGCAGTTCTTC
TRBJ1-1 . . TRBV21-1 CASSKVPGQGAAEAFF TGTGCCAGCAGCAAAGTACCGGGACAGGGGGCCGCTGAAGCTTTCTTT
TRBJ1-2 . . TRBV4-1 CASSQLSRGKDGYTF TGCGCCAGCAGCCAGTTGAGCAGGGGAAAGGATGGCTACACCTTC
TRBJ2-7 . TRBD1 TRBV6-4 CASDSLGQENSYEQYF TGTGCCAGCGACAGTCTGGGACAGGAAAACTCCTACGAGCAGTACTTC
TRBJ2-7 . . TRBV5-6 CASSRKGSLEQYF TGTGCCAGCAGCCGAAAGGGGTCCCTGGAGCAGTACTTC